This T cell receptor (beta chain) comes out of a study of T-cell reconstitution after alpha-beta-depleted transplantation in children. This CDR3 is built from 16 residues. With 6 bases removed from V and 4 bases from J, the gap between germline ends came to 18 bases. The germline V gene has CDR1 KGHDR and CDR2 SFDVKD. This clonotype was counted only a few times. Researchers prepared the TCRbeta library using unique molecular identifiers, the study reports. TCRdb analysed the PCR reads with MiXCR anew, one entry per CDR3 protein. The data hold roughly 500,000 distinct CDR3 sequences, with about an eighth observed a single time.

The sequence derives from a human donor who donated a stem cell graft to a child with combined immunodeficiency. The rearrangement links TRBV24-1 to TRBJ1-3; D is ambiguous. Sample: PBMCs from the stem cell graft donor, taken from the stem cell graft. CDR3 in DNA: TGTGCCACCAGTTCATTGGCAGCATTAACCGGAAACACCATATATTTT. Its translation: CATSSLAALTGNTIYF.